The T cell receptor (beta chain) under discussion was sequenced for a study of T cell repertoires in cytomegalovirus infection. For the study at large: Signatures in public TCR beta sequences pointed to both CMV infection and matching HLA type. Overall study findings and caveats: What dominated the ex vivo response were HLA-C-restricted CMV-specific TCR beta clonotypes.

The CDR3 runs to 18 residues. Losses at the gene ends were 3 bases for V and 0 bases for J; bases not matched to a gene: 5. The germline CDR1 and CDR2 sequences are SGHRS and YFSETQ. TCRdb processed the reads anew with MiXCR; each CDR3 protein has one entry. This table has about 740,000 distinct CDR3 sequences, roughly 36% appearing once. The sample holds a few counts of this clonotype. Its antigen is undetermined. Sequencing was done on a sample of PBMCs. The chain uses TRBV5-1 and TRBJ2-6; 11 nucleotides match TRBD1. This receptor was identified in a human donor in good health (CMV status not recorded). Some clones in this sample may be carry-over from other donors' samples. The CDR3 here is CASSSPGQGDSGANVLTF. CDR3 bases: TGCGCCAGCAGCTCGCCGGGACAGGGGGACTCTGGGGCCAACGTCCTGACTTTC.